These 9 T cell receptor beta chains share one sample of origin, sequenced in a study of HIV-infected patients and healthy controls. Reverse transcription used about 510 ng RNA and constant-region primers for alpha and beta. Using multiplexing indices, alpha and beta chain libraries were generated apart by chain-specific third strand synthesis. TCRdb fed the 5' RACE reads into MiXCR, producing one record per CDR3 protein. The sample contains about 15,000 distinct CDR3 sequences, 9.4% of which appear only once. The repertoire came from unfractionated whole blood and reflected all unsorted peripheral T cells. The specimen sequenced was blood. The receptors originated from an adult in good health.

This clonotype was seen repeatedly, ten times or more. This chain links TRBV14 with TRBJ2-7, with D possibly TRBD2 on 6 matching bases. The CDR3 runs 14 residues. Germline CDR1 is SGHDN and CDR2 is FVKESK. Trimming shortened V by 2 bases and J by 0 bases, and 8 bases separated the two germline ends. The CDR3 DNA reads as TGTGCCAGCAGCCAATCCGGGAGCTCCTACGAGCAGTACGTC. The encoded protein is CASSQSGSSYEQYV.

This clonotype was detected many times. J is TRBJ2-5 and V is TRBV12-3 or TRBV12-4; the D gene is possibly TRBD1 (5 bases). This CDR3 is 15 amino acids long. With 5 bases removed from V and 3 bases from J, the gap between germline ends came to 16 bases. CDR3 loop: CASSTARVSKETQYF. CDR3 bases: TGTGCCAGCAGTACGGCCAGGGTTTCGAAAGAGACCCAGTACTTC.

This clonotype is categorized as medium-sized. This chain connects TRBV30 to TRBJ2-3, with TRBD2 identical over 7 bases. The V segment lost 5 bases and the J segment 5 bases; nucleotides outside the gene matches: 7. CDR1 is GTSNPN, CDR2 SVGIG, per germline (reference sequence). CDR3 length: 13 residues. Here the CDR3 reads CAWQRRELDTQYF. CDR3 DNA: TGTGCCTGGCAGAGGCGGGAGTTAGATACGCAGTATTTT.

CDR3 amino acids: CASSLVGLGTDTQYF. Here the CDR3 DNA reads TGTGCCAGCAGTTTAGTTGGTCTAGGCACAGATACGCAGTATTTT. The gene calls are TRBV12-3 or TRBV12-4 and TRBJ2-3; no clear D. Trimming shortened V by 1 base and J by 1 base, and 9 bases separated the two germline ends. The CDR3 is 15 residues long.

This clonotype has at least ten counts. The chain has TRBV4-3 and TRBJ2-7; 9 positions match TRBD1. The V gene's germline CDR1 is LGHNA and CDR2 YSLEER. There are 15 residues in the CDR3. V was pared by 4 bases and J by 6 bases, with 10 bases of the junction left unmatched. This CDR3 is CASSPTRDRVFEQYF. CDR3 sequence (DNA): TGCGCCAGCAGCCCAACCCGGGACAGGGTTTTCGAGCAGTACTTC.

This clonotype was seen a handful of times. V is TRBV18 and J is TRBJ2-7, with D perhaps given as TRBD1 or TRBD2 (5 bases each). V lost 4 bases to trimming and J lost 3 bases, with 10 bases between them. There are 13 residues in the CDR3. Germline V gene sequence: CDR1 KGHSH, CDR2 LQKENI. The CDR3 DNA is TGTGCCAGCTCACAGGGACGGGACTACGAGCAGTACTTC. Translated: CASSQGRDYEQYF.

The sample holds many counts of this clonotype. The chain links TRBV2 to TRBJ2-3; D is ambiguous. This CDR3 has 13 residues. CDR1 SNHLY and CDR2 FYNNEI come from the germline V gene. V lost 7 bases to trimming and J lost 7 bases, with 15 bases between them. The CDR3 sequence: CASIQDSGNTQYF. CDR3 bases: TGTGCCAGCATCCAGGATTCGGGCAATACGCAGTATTTT.

V usage is TRBV24-1 and J usage is TRBJ2-2, with a tentative D call TRBD1 (6 bases). V lost 0 bases to trimming and J lost 1 base, with 11 bases between them. Germline values: CDR1 KGHDR, CDR2 SFDVKD. CDR3 length: 17 residues. DNA for the CDR3: TGTGCCACCAGTGATTTGCCAGGGGTCCAGAACACCGGGGAGCTGTTTTTT. Its protein product is CATSDLPGVQNTGELFF.

In this sample, this clonotype turned up many times. The chain employs TRBV20-1 and TRBJ1-6; D gene uncertain. This CDR3 contains 14 residues. The V gene lost 5 bases and the J gene lost 2 bases, with 10 bases spanning the gap. Germline assignment: CDR1 DFQATT and CDR2 SNEGSKA (reference sequence). CDR3 region: CSALTRAYNSPLHF. The CDR3 DNA is TGCAGTGCTCTAACACGGGCCTATAATTCACCCCTCCACTTT.